The entry below gives a single TCR beta chain sequence along with its context. Antigen unknown. The source of the sample is a study of radiotherapy plus CTLA-4 blockade in lung cancer. Study-wide results and caveats: Early shifts in blood T cell clones, with interferon-beta, reportedly predicted response best.

Measured with immunoSEQ multiplex PCR; TCRdb has only the in-frame clones, and not every one. This repertoire shows about 48,000 clones, roughly 90% found once; its top ten account for roughly 17%. This CDR3 has 13 residues. The V and J ends lost 5 bases and 14 bases, in that order; junction bases with no gene match: 8. CDR1 is SGHTA, CDR2 FQGNSA, per germline. Sequenced material: peripheral blood, taken from a patient treated with radiotherapy plus ipilimumab. The TCR originated in a human donor with non-small cell lung cancer that progressed on radiotherapy plus ipilimumab. Some clones in this sample may be carry-over from other donors' samples. The chain uses TRBV7-2 and TRBJ2-3; TRBD2 matches 12 bases. CDR3 nucleotides: TGTGCCAGCAGCCCGGGACTAGCGGGCGTTCGGTATTTT. Encoded protein: CASSPGLAGVRYF. The full variable domain, with the rest looked up from reference TRBV7-2 and TRBJ2-3, is GAGVSQSPSNKVTEKGKDVELRCDPISGHTALYWYRQSLGQGLEFLIYFQGNSAPDKSGLPSDRFSAERTGGSVSTLTIQRTQQEDSAVYLCASSPGLAGVRYFGPGTRLTVL.